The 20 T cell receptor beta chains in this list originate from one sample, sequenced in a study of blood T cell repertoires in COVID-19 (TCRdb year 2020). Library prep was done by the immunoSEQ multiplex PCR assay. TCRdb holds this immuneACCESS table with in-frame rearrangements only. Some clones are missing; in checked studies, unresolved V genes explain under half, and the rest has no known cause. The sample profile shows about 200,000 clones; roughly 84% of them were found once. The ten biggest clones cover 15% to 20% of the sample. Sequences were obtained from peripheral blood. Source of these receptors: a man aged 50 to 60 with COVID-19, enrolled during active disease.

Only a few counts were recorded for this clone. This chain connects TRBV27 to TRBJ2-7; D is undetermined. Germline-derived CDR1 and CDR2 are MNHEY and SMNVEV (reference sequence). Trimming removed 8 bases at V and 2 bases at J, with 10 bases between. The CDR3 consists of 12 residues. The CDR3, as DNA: TGTGCCAGCCCCCGTCCGGCCTACGAGCAGTACTTC. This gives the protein CASPRPAYEQYF.

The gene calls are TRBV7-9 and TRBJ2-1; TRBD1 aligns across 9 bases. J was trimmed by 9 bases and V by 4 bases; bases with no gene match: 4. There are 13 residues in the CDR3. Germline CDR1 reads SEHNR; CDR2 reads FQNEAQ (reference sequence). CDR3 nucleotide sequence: TGTGCCAGCAGCTCCACAGGGGGCACTGAGCAGTTCTTC. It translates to CASSSTGGTEQFF.

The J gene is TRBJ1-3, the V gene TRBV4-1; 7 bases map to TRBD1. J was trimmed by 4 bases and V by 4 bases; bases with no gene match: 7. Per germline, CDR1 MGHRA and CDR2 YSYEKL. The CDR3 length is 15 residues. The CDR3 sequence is CASSLDQTGGNTIYF. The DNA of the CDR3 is TGCGCCAGCAGCCTCGATCAGACAGGGGGAAACACCATATATTTT.

In DNA form, the CDR3 reads TGTGCCAGCAGCCTACAGGGGGCGCGGAACATTCAGTACTTC. Protein product: CASSLQGARNIQYF. The chain combines TRBV14 with TRBJ2-4; TRBD1 matches at 9 bases. CDR1 is SGHDN, CDR2 FVKESK, per germline. The junction had 5 bases not matched to a gene; V was cut back by 4 bases and J by 7 bases. The CDR3 covers 14 residues.

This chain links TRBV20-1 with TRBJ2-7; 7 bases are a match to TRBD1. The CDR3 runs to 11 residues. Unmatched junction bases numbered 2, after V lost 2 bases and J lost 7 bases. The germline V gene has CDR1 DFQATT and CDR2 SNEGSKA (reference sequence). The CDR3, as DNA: TGCAGTGCTAGACCGGACAGGGAGCAGTACTTC. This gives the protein CSARPDREQYF.

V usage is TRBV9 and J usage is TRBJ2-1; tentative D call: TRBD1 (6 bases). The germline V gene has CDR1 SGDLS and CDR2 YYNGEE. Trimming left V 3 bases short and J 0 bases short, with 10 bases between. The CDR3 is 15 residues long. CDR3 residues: CASSERDTSYNEQFF. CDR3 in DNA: TGTGCCAGCAGCGAAAGGGACACCTCCTACAATGAGCAGTTCTTC.

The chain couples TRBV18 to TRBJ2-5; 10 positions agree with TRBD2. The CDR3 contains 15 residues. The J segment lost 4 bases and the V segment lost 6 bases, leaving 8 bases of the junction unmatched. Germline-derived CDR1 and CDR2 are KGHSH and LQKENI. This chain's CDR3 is CASSPAASGGETQYF. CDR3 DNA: TGTGCCAGCTCTCCGGCGGCTAGCGGGGGAGAGACCCAGTACTTC.

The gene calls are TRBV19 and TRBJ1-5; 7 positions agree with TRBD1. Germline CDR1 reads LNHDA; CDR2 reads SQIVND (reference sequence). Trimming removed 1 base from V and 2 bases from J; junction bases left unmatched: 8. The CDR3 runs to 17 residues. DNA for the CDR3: TGTGCCAGTAGTATAGCCCTAGGGGGCAGACGCAATCAGCCCCAGCATTTT. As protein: CASSIALGGRRNQPQHF.

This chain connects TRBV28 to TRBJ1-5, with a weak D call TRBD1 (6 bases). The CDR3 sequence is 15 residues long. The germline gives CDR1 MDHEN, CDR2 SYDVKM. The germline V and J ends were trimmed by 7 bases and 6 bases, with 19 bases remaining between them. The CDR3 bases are TGTGCCAGCAACGGAGCAGGGACACGGGGTCAGCCCCAGCATTTT. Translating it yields CASNGAGTRGQPQHF.

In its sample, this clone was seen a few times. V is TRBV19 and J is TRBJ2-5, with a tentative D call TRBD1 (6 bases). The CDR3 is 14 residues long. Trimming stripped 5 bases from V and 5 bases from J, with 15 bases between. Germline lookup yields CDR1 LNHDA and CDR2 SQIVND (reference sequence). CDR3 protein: CASSPRDIGETQYF. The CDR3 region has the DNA TGTGCCAGTAGTCCCAGGGACATTGGCGAGACCCAGTACTTC.

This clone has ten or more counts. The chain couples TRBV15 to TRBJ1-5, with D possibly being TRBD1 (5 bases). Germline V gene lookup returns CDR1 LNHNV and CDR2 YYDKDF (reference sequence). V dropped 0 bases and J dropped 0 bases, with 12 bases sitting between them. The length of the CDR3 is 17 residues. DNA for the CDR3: TGTGCCACCAGCAGAGAGGCGGCAGGGTTTAGCAATCAGCCCCAGCATTTT. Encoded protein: CATSREAAGFSNQPQHF.

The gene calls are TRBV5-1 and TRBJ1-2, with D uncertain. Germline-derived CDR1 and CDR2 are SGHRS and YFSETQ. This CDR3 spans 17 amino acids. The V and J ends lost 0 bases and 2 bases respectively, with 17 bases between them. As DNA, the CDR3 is TGCGCCAGCAGCTTGGCCGCGGGAAACCCACTAAACTATGGCTACACCTTC. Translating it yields CASSLAAGNPLNYGYTF.

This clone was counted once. CDR3 nucleotide sequence: TGTGCCAGCAGTCCCGAGGCCCTCCACGAGCAGTACTTC. This sequence encodes CASSPEALHEQYF. The chain combines TRBV12-3 or TRBV12-4 with TRBJ2-7; D is undetermined. The V end lost 5 bases, the J end lost 5 bases, and 13 bases lay between the germline ends. The CDR3 runs to 13 residues.

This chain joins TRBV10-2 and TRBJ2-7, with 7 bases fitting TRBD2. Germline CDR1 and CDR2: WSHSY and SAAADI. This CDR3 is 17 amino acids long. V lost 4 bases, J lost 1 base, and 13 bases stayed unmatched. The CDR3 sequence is CASSGGEGSVGSYEQYF. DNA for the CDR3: TGCGCCAGCAGTGGAGGGGAGGGGTCGGTAGGGTCCTACGAGCAGTACTTC.

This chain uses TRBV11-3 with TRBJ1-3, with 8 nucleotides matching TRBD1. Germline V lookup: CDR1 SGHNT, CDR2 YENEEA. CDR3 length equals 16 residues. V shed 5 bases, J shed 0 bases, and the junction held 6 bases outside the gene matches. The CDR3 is CASSAGQGGSGNTIYF. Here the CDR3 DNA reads TGTGCCAGCAGCGCCGGACAGGGTGGCTCTGGAAACACCATATATTTT.

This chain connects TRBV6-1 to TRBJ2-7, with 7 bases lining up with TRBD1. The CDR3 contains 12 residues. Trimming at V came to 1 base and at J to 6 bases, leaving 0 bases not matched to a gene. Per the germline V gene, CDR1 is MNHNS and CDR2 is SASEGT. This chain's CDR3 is CASSEDRGEQYF. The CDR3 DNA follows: TGTGCCAGCAGTGAAGACAGGGGCGAGCAGTACTTC.

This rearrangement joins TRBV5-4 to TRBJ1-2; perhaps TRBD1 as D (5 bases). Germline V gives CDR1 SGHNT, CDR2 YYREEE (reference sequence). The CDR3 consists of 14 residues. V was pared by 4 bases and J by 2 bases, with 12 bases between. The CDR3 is CASSPPGRNYGYTF. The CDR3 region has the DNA TGTGCCAGCAGCCCCCCAGGGCGGAACTATGGCTACACCTTC.

The CDR3 loop is CASSPRQGGGYTF. CDR3 sequence (DNA): TGTGCCAGTAGCCCCCGACAGGGTGGCGGCTACACCTTC. The V call is TRBV19, the J call TRBJ1-2, with 7 bases matching TRBD1. The CDR3 is 13 residues long. Germline assignment: CDR1 LNHDA and CDR2 SQIVND (reference sequence). Trimming cost V 6 bases and J 8 bases; bases outside gene matches: 9.

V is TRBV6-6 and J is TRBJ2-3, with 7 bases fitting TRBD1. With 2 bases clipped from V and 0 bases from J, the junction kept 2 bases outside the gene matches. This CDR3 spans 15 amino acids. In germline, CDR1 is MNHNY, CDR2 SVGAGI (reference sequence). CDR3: CASSYGTDSTDTQYF. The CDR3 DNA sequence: TGTGCCAGCAGTTACGGGACAGACAGCACAGATACGCAGTATTTT.

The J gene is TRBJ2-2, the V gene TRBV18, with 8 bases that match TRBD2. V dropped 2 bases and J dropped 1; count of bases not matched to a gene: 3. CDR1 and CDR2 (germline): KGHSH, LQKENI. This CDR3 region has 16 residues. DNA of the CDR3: TGTGCCAGCTCACCAGCACTAGCGGAGAACACCGGGGAGCTGTTTTTT. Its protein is CASSPALAENTGELFF. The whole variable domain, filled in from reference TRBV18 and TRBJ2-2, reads NAGVMQNPRHLVRRRGQEARLRCSPMKGHSHVYWYRQLPEEGLKFMVYLQKENIIDESGMPKERFSAEFPKEGPSILRIQQVVRGDSAAYFCASSPALAENTGELFFGEGSRLTVL.